These 31 T cell receptor beta chains were all obtained from the same sample, sequenced in a study of CD8 T cells in ankylosing spondylitis. Using its own MiXCR run on the 5' RACE reads, TCRdb lists one record per CDR3 protein. The top ten clones hold about 4% of a sample with over 100,000 distinct CDR3 sequences, approximately 10% of them seen once. Material for sequencing was blood, either unsorted or a sorted T cell fraction (not recorded which). These receptors all come from a female donor with ankylosing spondylitis or in good health (not recorded which).

Here the CDR3 reads CSARGPGGVIDEQFF. The CDR3 nucleotides read TGCAGTGCTAGGGGGCCCGGGGGAGTCATCGATGAGCAGTTCTTC. The chain is built from TRBV20-1 and TRBJ2-1, with D possibly being TRBD2 (6 bases). Germline loops: CDR1 DFQATT, CDR2 SNEGSKA (reference sequence). V lost 3 bases and J 8 bases, leaving 20 bases between the germline ends. There are 15 residues in the CDR3.

This clonotype was seen many times. CDR3 in amino acids: CASSRGNTNTEAFF. As DNA, the CDR3 is TGTGCCAGCAGCCGGGGTAATACTAACACTGAAGCTTTCTTT. V usage is TRBV4-2 and J usage is TRBJ1-1; D is undetermined. Between the trimmed V and J ends, which lost 4 bases and 2 bases, there was a span of 11 bases. Germline values: CDR1 LGHNA, CDR2 YNFKEQ. The CDR3 extends over 14 amino acids.

V usage is TRBV5-1 and J usage is TRBJ1-2; D uncertain. The germline V gene encodes CDR1 SGHRS and CDR2 YFSETQ. CDR3 length: 14 residues. V was trimmed by 0 bases and J by 3 bases, leaving 9 bases between them. CDR3 sequence: CASSLAYKDYGYTF. The CDR3 DNA sequence: TGCGCCAGCAGCTTGGCCTACAAAGACTATGGCTACACCTTC.

This clonotype was counted at least ten times. The rearrangement joins TRBV20-1 to TRBJ2-7; D call uncertain. V was cut by 3 bases and J by 3 bases, with 12 bases left in between. CDR1 DFQATT and CDR2 SNEGSKA come from the germline V gene (reference sequence). The CDR3 is 13 residues long. CDR3 residues: CSASLVRNYEQYF. The CDR3 DNA reads TGCAGTGCTAGTTTAGTCAGGAACTACGAGCAGTACTTC.

With respect to this clonotype: Relative to the germline gene, one junction end is altered; a read error may explain this. CDR3 DNA sequence: TGCAGTGTAAGTCAGGGGGCTGGCACCGGGGAGCCGTTTTTT. It translates to CSVSQGAGTGEPFF. The V and J genes are TRBV20-1 and TRBJ2-2, with TRBD1 matching over 8 bases. The germline CDR1 and CDR2 sequences are DFQATT and SNEGSKA (reference sequence). The CDR3 has 14 residues.

In this sample, this clonotype turned up many times. The V call is TRBV28, the J call TRBJ2-7; 8 nucleotides match TRBD1. V was pared by 5 bases and J by 0 bases, with 9 bases of the junction left unmatched. Germline loops: CDR1 MDHEN, CDR2 SYDVKM. This CDR3 spans 16 amino acids. The CDR3 coding sequence is TGTGCCAGCAGTCCTCCGGGACAGGCCTCCTCCTACGAGCAGTACTTC. As protein: CASSPPGQASSYEQYF.

This clonotype was observed at least ten times. This sequence joins TRBV20-1 and TRBJ2-1; 7 bases match TRBD2. The CDR3 loop spans 15 amino acids. The V gene's germline CDR1 is DFQATT and CDR2 SNEGSKA (reference sequence). The V and J ends lost 5 bases and 2 bases, in that order; junction bases with no gene match: 9. The CDR3: CSAGPAAGAYNEQFF. The DNA of the CDR3 is TGCAGTGCTGGACCTGCGGCGGGAGCCTACAATGAGCAGTTCTTC.

In this sample, this clonotype turned up many times. The chain uses TRBV10-1 and TRBJ1-6, with D possibly matching TRBD1 (6 bases). The V end was cut by 4 bases, the J end by 10 bases, with 8 bases between. The germline V gene encodes CDR1 WNHNN and CDR2 SYGVQD (reference sequence). The CDR3 sequence is 12 residues long. CDR3 in amino acids: CASSGGASPLHF. The CDR3 nucleotides read TGCGCCAGCAGTGGGGGGGCATCACCCCTCCACTTT.

This clonotype was counted at least ten times. The rearrangement links TRBV4-2 to TRBJ2-1; tentatively, D is TRBD2 (5 bases). The CDR3 sequence is 15 residues long. V lost 4 bases, J lost 5 bases, and 15 bases lay in between. Germline V lookup: CDR1 LGHNA, CDR2 YNFKEQ. The CDR3 spells CASSPPPRRNNEQFF. The DNA of the CDR3 is TGTGCCAGCAGCCCTCCCCCTAGGAGGAACAATGAGCAGTTCTTC.

This clonotype is medium-sized by share. The genes are TRBV12-3 or TRBV12-4 and TRBJ1-1; a weak D match, TRBD1 (5 bases). Trimming took off 6 bases at V and 2 bases at J, with 10 bases between the two ends. CDR3 length equals 13 residues. CDR3 region: CASSRRTNTEAFF. The DNA of the CDR3 is TGTGCCAGCAGCCGCCGGACAAACACTGAAGCTTTCTTT.

The table lists this clonotype with many counts. V gene TRBV20-1 combines with J gene TRBJ1-5; perhaps TRBD1 as D (5 bases). The CDR3 sequence is 14 residues long. V was trimmed by 2 bases and J by 0 bases, leaving 8 bases between them. Germline CDR1 is DFQATT and CDR2 is SNEGSKA (reference sequence). Written as DNA, the CDR3 is TGCAGTGCTAGATGGGACGTTAGCAATCAGCCCCAGCATTTT. As protein: CSARWDVSNQPQHF.

The table lists this clonotype with a few counts. The V and J genes are TRBV5-6 and TRBJ2-3; 8 bases line up with TRBD2. In germline, CDR1 is SGHDT, CDR2 YYEEEE. The CDR3 has 16 amino acids. The V gene end was trimmed by 4 bases and the J gene end by 4 bases; junction bases not matched to a gene: 11. CDR3 loop: CASSLRVAGKSDTQYF. CDR3 in DNA: TGTGCCAGCAGCCTCCGGGTAGCGGGAAAGTCAGATACGCAGTATTTT.

This clonotype showed up many times. The chain links TRBV12-3 or TRBV12-4 to TRBJ1-5, with a possible D match to TRBD1 (5 bases). The germline V and J ends were trimmed by 6 bases and 7 bases, with 19 bases remaining between them. This CDR3 spans 15 amino acids. The CDR3: CASSQWGGANQPQHF. CDR3 DNA: TGTGCCAGCAGCCAATGGGGAGGGGCAAACCAGCCCCAGCATTTT.

This clonotype was seen ten or more times. This chain links TRBV12-3 or TRBV12-4 with TRBJ1-1; D may be TRBD1 (5 bases). The CDR3 covers 12 residues. Trimming took off 7 bases at V and 3 bases at J, with 9 bases between the two ends. Here the CDR3 reads CASMRGYTEAFF. The CDR3 coding sequence is TGTGCCAGCATGCGGGGCTACACTGAAGCTTTCTTT.

On this clonotype: A much larger clone differs by one base, so this may be a read error. The DNA for the CDR3 is TGCAGTGCTATCAACAGCCGCACAGATACGCAGTATTTT. This sequence encodes CSAINSRTDTQYF. J is TRBJ2-3 and V is TRBV20-1, with no clear D. Germline CDR1 DFQATT, CDR2 SNEGSKA (reference sequence). V was pared by 4 bases and J by 1 base, with 9 bases between. This CDR3 has 13 residues.

Notes on this clonotype: It may be a read error: a sequence one base away is much more abundant. This sequence joins TRBV4-1 and TRBJ1-1; unclear D gene. The CDR3 totals 15 residues. Germline assignment: CDR1 MGHRA and CDR2 YSYEKL. Trimming shortened V by 0 bases and J by 1 base, and 9 bases separated the two germline ends. For the CDR3, the DNA is TGCGCCAGCAGCCAAGATGGGTCTGGGAACACTGAAGCTTTCTTT. Protein: CASSQDGSGNTEAFF.

This clonotype was detected many times. V usage is TRBV5-1 and J usage is TRBJ1-1; 7 positions match TRBD1. Germline CDR1 and CDR2: SGHRS and YFSETQ. The CDR3 is made up of 13 amino acids. The trim removed 5 bases at V and 4 bases at J, leaving 5 bases unmatched. In nucleotides, the CDR3 is TGCGCCAGCAGGGAGGGGGCGACCACTGAAGCTTTCTTT. This encodes CASREGATTEAFF. Variable domain in full (rest from reference TRBV5-1 and TRBJ1-1): KAGVTQTPRYLIKTRGQQVTLSCSPISGHRSVSWYQQTPGQGLQFLFEYFSETQRNKGNFPGRFSGRQFSNSRSEMNVSTLELGDSALYLCASREGATTEAFFGQGTRLTVV.

The sample holds many counts of this clonotype. The chain is built from TRBV5-1 and TRBJ2-7, with D possibly matching TRBD2 (6 bases). The CDR3 has 16 amino acids. Germline loops: CDR1 SGHRS, CDR2 YFSETQ. The germline V and J ends were trimmed by 0 bases and 0 bases, with 13 bases remaining between them. CDR3 region: CASSLDKGGLSYEQYF. In DNA, the CDR3 is TGCGCCAGCAGCTTGGATAAGGGAGGACTCTCCTACGAGCAGTACTTC.

This clonotype was counted at least ten times. The chain couples TRBV24-1 to TRBJ2-7, with 9 bases lining up with TRBD1. The V gene's germline CDR1 is KGHDR and CDR2 SFDVKD. V shed 3 bases and J 5 bases; nucleotides not matched to a gene: 4. The length of the CDR3 is 14 residues. The CDR3 protein is CATSDPGTGNEQYF. DNA for the CDR3: TGTGCCACCAGTGATCCCGGGACAGGGAACGAGCAGTACTTC.

This clonotype was picked up many times. The chain couples TRBV5-1 to TRBJ2-4, with 7 positions matching TRBD2. Trimming removed 3 bases from V and 0 bases from J; junction bases left unmatched: 6. This CDR3 region has 16 residues. CDR1 is SGHRS, CDR2 YFSETQ, per germline. Here the CDR3 reads CASSSTAGVAKNIQYF. The CDR3 DNA reads TGCGCCAGCAGCTCAACCGCGGGGGTAGCCAAAAACATTCAGTACTTC.

The chain couples TRBV12-3 or TRBV12-4 to TRBJ2-1, with 7 bases identical to TRBD1. CDR3 length equals 13 residues. V lost 8 bases, J lost 9 bases, and 10 bases stayed unmatched. As DNA, the CDR3 is TGTGCCAGCGGGGGACAGCCCGTTGGTGAGCAGTTCTTC. Encoded protein: CASGGQPVGEQFF.

This clonotype showed up many times. This chain connects TRBV11-2 to TRBJ2-2, with D maybe TRBD2 (6 bases). CDR3 length equals 18 residues. V was clipped by 0 bases and J by 1 base, with 15 bases between them. Looked up from germline, CDR1 is SGHAT and CDR2 is FQNNGV. CDR3 sequence (DNA): TGTGCCAGCAGCTTAGAGAGGGGACTCCCTGGGAACACCGGGGAGCTGTTTTTT. Protein sequence: CASSLERGLPGNTGELFF. Complete variable domain (other parts from reference TRBV11-2 and TRBJ2-2): EAGVAQSPRYKIIEKRQSVAFWCNPISGHATLYWYQQILGQGPKLLIQFQNNGVVDDSQLPKDRFSAERLKGVDSTLKIQPAKLEDSAVYLCASSLERGLPGNTGELFFGEGSRLTVL.

This clonotype came up many times. The rearrangement joins TRBV3-1 to TRBJ1-2, with D possibly being TRBD1 (5 bases). The germline V and J ends were trimmed by 4 bases and 6 bases, with 9 bases remaining between them. Germline loops: CDR1 LGHDT, CDR2 YNNKEL (reference sequence). This CDR3 has 12 amino acids. The CDR3: CASSRGTDGYTF. The CDR3 bases are TGTGCCAGCAGCCGAGGGACTGATGGCTACACCTTC.

This clonotype was observed at least ten times. This chain links TRBV20-1 with TRBJ1-6; D is unclear. Trimming took 0 bases from V and 8 from J, leaving 11 bases between them. The CDR3 contains 14 residues. Germline V gives CDR1 DFQATT, CDR2 SNEGSKA (reference sequence). This CDR3 reads CSAREAGPYSPLHF. As DNA, the CDR3 is TGCAGTGCTAGAGAAGCGGGCCCGTATTCACCCCTCCACTTT.

There are many counts of this clonotype. The chain has TRBV12-3 or TRBV12-4 and TRBJ1-1, with TRBD1 as a possible D gene (6 bases). The CDR3 extends over 12 amino acids. Trimming took 4 bases from V and 5 from J, leaving 8 bases between them. The CDR3 region has the DNA TGTGCCAGCAGTTACAGGGTGACTGAAGCTTTCTTT. Protein product: CASSYRVTEAFF.

This clonotype was detected ten times or more. This chain connects TRBV7-8 to TRBJ1-5, with TRBD1 matching 7 bases. The CDR3 is 15 amino acids. Germline V lookup: CDR1 SGHVS, CDR2 FQNEAQ. J gave up 4 bases and V 3 bases, and 6 bases lay outside the gene matches. The CDR3 region has the DNA TGTGCCAGCAGCTTGGGACAGTCTGGGAATCAGCCCCAGCATTTT. Its protein product is CASSLGQSGNQPQHF.

This clonotype was counted at least ten times. V is TRBV13 and J is TRBJ2-7; perhaps TRBD1 as D (6 bases). This CDR3 has 15 residues. V was clipped by 4 bases and J by 3 bases, with 16 bases between them. The germline V gene has CDR1 PRHDT and CDR2 FYEKMQ (reference sequence). In DNA, the CDR3 is TGTGCCAGCAGCTACCGCTCTGGACAGATCTACGAGCAGTACTTC. Its translation: CASSYRSGQIYEQYF.

The table lists this clonotype with many counts. The chain recombines TRBV13 with TRBJ1-1, with D hard to call. V was cut by 5 bases and J by 4 bases, with 14 bases left in between. CDR1 PRHDT and CDR2 FYEKMQ come from the germline V gene (reference sequence). This CDR3 has 14 residues. The CDR3 coding sequence is TGTGCCAGCAGCAGAGGCAGGCCGGGCACTGAAGCTTTCTTT. Protein product: CASSRGRPGTEAFF.

This chain uses TRBV24-1 with TRBJ2-1; 7 positions agree with TRBD1. The CDR3 consists of 13 residues. With V trimmed by 12 bases and J by 5 bases, 9 bases remained unmatched. Per germline, CDR1 KGHDR and CDR2 SFDVKD. CDR3 residues: CAQPHGQDNEQFF. The CDR3 nucleotides are TGTGCCCAACCCCACGGACAGGACAATGAGCAGTTCTTC.

This clonotype was detected many times. The rearrangement uses TRBV20-1 and TRBJ2-3, with 7 bases aligning to TRBD2. V lost 2 bases and J lost 1; bases outside the gene matches: 9. The CDR3 sequence is 16 residues long. Germline values: CDR1 DFQATT, CDR2 SNEGSKA (reference sequence). The CDR3 sequence is CSARYRRAGGTDTQYF. In nucleotides, the CDR3 is TGCAGTGCTAGATATAGAAGGGCGGGGGGCACAGATACGCAGTATTTT.

This clonotype was detected only a few times. The chain links TRBV29-1 to TRBJ1-1, with 9 bases identical to TRBD1. J gave up 6 bases and V 5 bases, and 13 bases lay outside the gene matches. CDR1 and CDR2 (germline): SQVTM, ANQGSEA. This CDR3 contains 15 residues. DNA for the CDR3: TGCAGCGTTTGGATCCCCACAGGGGGCCGCTCTGAAGCTTTCTTT. Its protein is CSVWIPTGGRSEAFF. The variable domain in full, completed from reference TRBV29-1 and TRBJ1-1, reads SAVISQKPSRDICQRGTSLTIQCQVDSQVTMMFWYRQQPGQSLTLIATANQGSEATYESGFVIDKFPISRPNLTFSTLTVSNMSPEDSSIYLCSVWIPTGGRSEAFFGQGTRLTVV.